This note documents a single TCR beta chain sequence. Its antigen remains unknown. The PCR made use of 60 Vbeta and 13 Jbeta primers. Assay used: immunoSEQ multiplex PCR; TCRdb lists only in-frame clones, some missing. This sample carries some 190,000 clones, about four fifths of them seen once, and the ten largest clones take around 3.6%. This sample is drawn from a study of cytomegalovirus exposure and HLA in healthy donors. Regarding the study as a whole: Sequencing artifact likely explains a cluster of highly shared sequence variants. Later examination showed HLA-associated TCR beta chains had greater clonal expansion than equally common others. An analysis done earlier found most TCR beta V segments productive about 90% or about 30% of the time.

Germline V lookup: CDR1 LNHNV, CDR2 YYDKDF (reference sequence). This CDR3 comprises 17 residues. Germline trimming cut 1 base from V and 4 bases from J; bases unmatched to any gene: 6. This TCR derives from a man aged 40-50 years in good health and CMV-seropositive. Sequences were obtained from PBMCs. The genes are TRBV15 and TRBJ2-3; the match to TRBD2 covers 12 bases. CDR3 nucleotides: TGTGCCACCAGCAGAGGGCTAGCGGGAGGGCGCCCAGATACGCAGTATTTT. This sequence encodes CATSRGLAGGRPDTQYF.